The 20 T cell receptor beta chains reported below all come from one sample, sequenced in a study of Ad26.COV2.S vaccination and SARS-CoV-2 variants. Treatment indicated: about 20 received Ad26.COV2.S at low or high dose, single or two shots; several received placebo; per-sample allocation not given. The samples date from day 63 after the first vaccine or placebo injection. Measured with immunoSEQ multiplex PCR; TCRdb has only the in-frame clones, and not every one. Of a few hundred thousand clones listed, 83% are singletons. This material consisted of peripheral blood, taken in a trial of Ad26.COV2.S vaccine versus placebo. Source of these receptors: a person between 18 and 59 years old who received the Ad26.COV2.S COVID-19 vaccine or a placebo.

The chain joins TRBV2 to TRBJ2-5; 8 nucleotides agree with TRBD1. Germline loops: CDR1 SNHLY, CDR2 FYNNEI. The CDR3 has 14 amino acids. V lost 3 bases and J lost 4; bases outside the gene matches: 4. The CDR3 reads CASSDPRGRETQYF. The CDR3 bases are TGTGCCAGCAGTGATCCCAGGGGGCGAGAGACCCAGTACTTC.

This chain links TRBV9 with TRBJ1-1; a weak D match, TRBD1 (5 bases). This CDR3 comprises 16 residues. V was clipped by 3 bases and J by 1 base, with 16 bases between them. Germline CDR1 reads SGDLS; CDR2 reads YYNGEE. The CDR3 loop reads CASSASRARGNTEAFF. The CDR3 nucleotides are TGTGCCAGCAGCGCATCCAGGGCCCGGGGGAACACTGAAGCTTTCTTT.

V and J are TRBV19 and TRBJ1-2, with 10 bases that match TRBD1. Germline trimming cut 4 bases from V and 8 bases from J; bases unmatched to any gene: 10. The length of the CDR3 is 15 residues. From germline, CDR1 is LNHDA and CDR2 SQIVND (reference sequence). CDR3 amino acids: CASSSTRQGARGYTF. The DNA for the CDR3 is TGTGCCAGTAGTAGCACTCGACAGGGGGCGCGGGGCTACACCTTC.

The chain combines TRBV3-1 (or the pseudogene TRBV3-2) with TRBJ1-2, with D unclear. The CDR3 length is 12 residues. Trimming removed 0 bases from V and 14 bases from J, with 13 bases in between. Germline V gene data show CDR1 as LGHDT and CDR2 as YNNKEL (reference sequence). The CDR3, as DNA: TGTGCCAGCAGCCAAGAGGAGACAAAAAGGACCTTC. As protein: CASSQEETKRTF.

The CDR3 loop reads CASSQERRLAGVETQYF. CDR3 nucleotides: TGTGCCAGCAGCCAAGAAAGGCGGCTAGCGGGGGTAGAGACCCAGTACTTC. The chain is built from TRBV4-2 and TRBJ2-5, with TRBD2 matching over 10 bases. The V and J ends lost 0 bases and 4 bases, in that order; junction bases with no gene match: 8. The CDR3 is made up of 17 amino acids. Germline CDR1 and CDR2: LGHNA and YNFKEQ.

Here the CDR3 reads CASSSGTVGTQPQHF. CDR3 DNA sequence: TGTGCCAGCAGTTCCGGGACAGTTGGAACTCAGCCCCAGCATTTT. The chain recombines TRBV6-5 with TRBJ1-5; 7 nucleotides align to TRBD1. The CDR3 extends over 15 amino acids. Germline CDR1 MNHEY, CDR2 SVGAGI. V dropped 4 bases and J dropped 6; count of bases not matched to a gene: 9.

The J gene is TRBJ2-1, the V gene TRBV5-1, with 8 bases identical to TRBD1. V shed 5 bases, J shed 3 bases, and the junction held 7 bases outside the gene matches. Looked up from germline, CDR1 is SGHRS and CDR2 is YFSETQ. The length of the CDR3 is 15 residues. This CDR3 is CASSQGQGHYNEQFF. As DNA, the CDR3 is TGCGCCAGCAGTCAAGGACAGGGCCACTACAATGAGCAGTTCTTC.

In DNA, the CDR3 is TGTGCCACCAGTTTCGGGGAAGAGACCCAGTACTTC. Residues: CATSFGEETQYF. The chain employs TRBV24-1 and TRBJ2-5, with D possibly matching TRBD2 (5 bases). The CDR3 has 12 residues. Germline values: CDR1 KGHDR, CDR2 SFDVKD. V was clipped by 6 bases and J by 3 bases, with 7 bases between them.

This clone was counted once. The chain carries TRBV19 and TRBJ2-1, with 8 bases lining up with TRBD2. The trim removed 5 bases at V and 2 bases at J, leaving 5 bases unmatched. The germline V gene encodes CDR1 LNHDA and CDR2 SQIVND (reference sequence). This CDR3 region has 15 residues. For the CDR3, the DNA is TGTGCCAGTAGTGCAGTAGCGGGGCCCTACAATGAGCAGTTCTTC. It is translated as CASSAVAGPYNEQFF.

This chain joins TRBV15 and TRBJ1-2, with a possible D match to TRBD1 (5 bases). The V and J ends lost 6 bases and 4 bases respectively, with 15 bases between them. The CDR3 contains 14 residues. Germline V gene lookup returns CDR1 LNHNV and CDR2 YYDKDF (reference sequence). The CDR3 bases are TGTGCCACCAGTTCCTACGGGGGTGGCTATGGCTACACCTTC. Residues: CATSSYGGGYGYTF. The complete variable domain, with remaining parts taken from reference TRBV15 and TRBJ1-2, reads DAMVIQNPRYQVTQFGKPVTLSCSQTLNHNVMYWYQQKSSQAPKLLFHYYDKDFNNEADTPDNFQSRRPNTSFCFLDIRSPGLGDTAMYLCATSSYGGGYGYTFGSGTRLTVV.

The V and J genes are TRBV9 and TRBJ1-1; D remains ambiguous. Germline values: CDR1 SGDLS, CDR2 YYNGEE. The CDR3 length is 15 residues. V lost 2 bases and J lost 5, with 16 bases in between. CDR3 protein: CASSVGDAGGTEAFF. The CDR3 DNA follows: TGTGCCAGCAGCGTCGGAGACGCAGGAGGGACTGAAGCTTTCTTT.

Only one count was recorded for this clone. This chain joins TRBV29-1 and TRBJ2-3, with D possibly called TRBD1 or TRBD2 (5 bases each). V lost 8 bases and J 0 bases, leaving 12 bases between the germline ends. Germline CDR1 reads SQVTM; CDR2 reads ANQGSEA. The CDR3 length is 13 residues. DNA of the CDR3: TGCAGCTCTGAGAGGGGTAGCACAGATACGCAGTATTTT. This codes for CSSERGSTDTQYF.

This clone was observed a handful of times. The V gene is TRBV12-3 or TRBV12-4, the J gene TRBJ2-7, with 11 bases matching TRBD2. The J segment lost 3 bases and the V segment lost 11 bases, leaving 3 bases of the junction unmatched. The CDR3 is 12 residues long. CDR3 in amino acids: CASGLAGYEQYF. The CDR3 DNA reads as TGTGCCTCTGGACTAGCGGGCTACGAGCAGTACTTC.

The chain has TRBV4-2 and TRBJ1-1; D is unresolved. The germline V gene encodes CDR1 LGHNA and CDR2 YNFKEQ. Deletions cut 0 bases from V and 6 bases from J, with 17 bases between. This CDR3 has 16 residues. The CDR3 region has the DNA TGTGCCAGCAGCCAAGATCCGCGCCGAAGTCCTTCTGAAGCTTTCTTT. This gives the protein CASSQDPRRSPSEAFF.

V and J are TRBV7-6 and TRBJ2-2, with TRBD2 as a possible D gene (6 bases). V dropped 1 base and J dropped 2 bases, with 11 bases sitting between them. The CDR3 extends over 16 amino acids. Germline CDR1 and CDR2: SGHVS and FNYEAQ. Here the CDR3 DNA reads TGTGCCAGCAGCTTAGTTGGAGGGTTCAACACCGGGGAGCTGTTTTTT. Translation: CASSLVGGFNTGELFF.

This clone occurred once. The V gene is TRBV7-9, the J gene TRBJ2-1, with 7 bases identical to TRBD2. Germline CDR1 reads SEHNR; CDR2 reads FQNEAQ (reference sequence). V lost 5 bases to trimming and J lost 4 bases; unmatched junction nucleotides: 14. This CDR3 spans 17 amino acids. The CDR3 DNA is TGTGCCAGCAGCCCCTTTGCTAGCGGAGGCCTATACAATGAGCAGTTCTTC. This codes for CASSPFASGGLYNEQFF. Complete variable domain (other parts from reference TRBV7-9 and TRBJ2-1): DTGVSQNPRHKITKRGQNVTFRCDPISEHNRLYWYRQTLGQGPEFLTYFQNEAQLEKSRLLSDRFSAERPKGSFSTLEIQRTEQGDSAMYLCASSPFASGGLYNEQFFGPGTRLTVL.

The chain carries TRBV7-3 and TRBJ2-1, with D perhaps matching TRBD1 (5 bases). Per germline, CDR1 SGHTA and CDR2 FQGTGA. The CDR3 runs to 13 residues. Trimming shortened V by 1 base and J by 7 bases, and 8 bases separated the two germline ends. In DNA, the CDR3 is TGTGCCAGCAGCTTAATGCAGGGTAATGAGCAGTTCTTC. This gives the protein CASSLMQGNEQFF. The variable domain in full, with the rest retrieved from reference TRBV7-3 and TRBJ2-1, is GAGVSQTPSNKVTEKGKYVELRCDPISGHTALYWYRQSLGQGPEFLIYFQGTGAADDSGLPNDRFFAVRPEGSVSTLKIQRTERGDSAVYLCASSLMQGNEQFFGPGTRLTVL.

This rearrangement joins TRBV6-5 to TRBJ1-1, with D maybe TRBD1 (5 bases). V was trimmed by 6 bases and J by 1 base, leaving 9 bases between them. The CDR3 has 13 amino acids. CDR1 MNHEY and CDR2 SVGAGI come from the germline V gene. CDR3: CASSWGWNTEAFF. For the CDR3, the DNA is TGTGCCAGCAGCTGGGGCTGGAACACTGAAGCTTTCTTT.

The chain uses TRBV5-1 and TRBJ1-1, with D unclear. Trimming left V 0 bases short and J 2 bases short, with 11 bases between. The germline gives CDR1 SGHRS, CDR2 YFSETQ. This CDR3 spans 15 amino acids. The CDR3 region has the DNA TGCGCCAGCAGCTTGGGTCAGGTAGGAAACACTGAAGCTTTCTTT. Protein product: CASSLGQVGNTEAFF.

V usage is TRBV12-3 or TRBV12-4 and J usage is TRBJ1-1; maybe TRBD1 (5 bases). The CDR3 contains 13 residues. Trimming removed 7 bases from V and 5 bases from J, with 14 bases in between. Written as DNA, the CDR3 is TGTGCCAGCACCCCTCCAGGGCAGACTGAAGCTTTCTTT. Protein sequence: CASTPPGQTEAFF.